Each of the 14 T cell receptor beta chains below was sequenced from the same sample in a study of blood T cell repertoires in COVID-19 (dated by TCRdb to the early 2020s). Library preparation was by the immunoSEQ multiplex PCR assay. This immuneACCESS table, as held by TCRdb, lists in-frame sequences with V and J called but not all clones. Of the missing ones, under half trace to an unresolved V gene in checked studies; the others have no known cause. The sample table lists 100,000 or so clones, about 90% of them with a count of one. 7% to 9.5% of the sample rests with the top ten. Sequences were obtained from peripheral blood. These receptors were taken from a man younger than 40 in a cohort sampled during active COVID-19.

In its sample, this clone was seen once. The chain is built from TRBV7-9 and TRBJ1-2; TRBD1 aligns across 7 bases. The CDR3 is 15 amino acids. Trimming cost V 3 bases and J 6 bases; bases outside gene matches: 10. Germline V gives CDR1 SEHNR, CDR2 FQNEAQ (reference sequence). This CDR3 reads CASSFYNRGTDGYTF. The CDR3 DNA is TGTGCCAGCAGCTTTTACAACAGGGGAACGGATGGCTACACCTTC.

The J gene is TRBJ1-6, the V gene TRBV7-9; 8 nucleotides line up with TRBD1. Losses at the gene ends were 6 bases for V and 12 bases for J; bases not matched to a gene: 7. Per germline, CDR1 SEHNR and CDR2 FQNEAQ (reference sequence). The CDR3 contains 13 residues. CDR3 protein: CASRLGQGGPLHF. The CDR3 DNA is TGTGCCAGCAGACTCGGACAGGGCGGACCCCTCCACTTT.

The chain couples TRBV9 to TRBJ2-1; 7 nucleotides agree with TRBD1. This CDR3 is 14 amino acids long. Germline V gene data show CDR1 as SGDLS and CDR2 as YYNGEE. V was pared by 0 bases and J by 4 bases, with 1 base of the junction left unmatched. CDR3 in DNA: TGTGCCAGCAGCGTAGGGACAGGATACAATGAGCAGTTCTTC. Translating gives CASSVGTGYNEQFF.

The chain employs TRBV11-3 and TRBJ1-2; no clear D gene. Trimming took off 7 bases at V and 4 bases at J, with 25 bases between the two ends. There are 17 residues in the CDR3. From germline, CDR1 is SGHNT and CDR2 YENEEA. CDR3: CASTPIGGGSFPYGYTF. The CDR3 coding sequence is TGTGCCAGCACCCCCATTGGAGGTGGGTCTTTTCCCTATGGCTACACCTTC.

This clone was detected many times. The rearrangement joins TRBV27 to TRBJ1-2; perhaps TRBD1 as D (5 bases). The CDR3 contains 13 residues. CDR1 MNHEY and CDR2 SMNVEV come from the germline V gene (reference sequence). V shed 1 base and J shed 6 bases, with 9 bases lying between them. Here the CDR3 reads CASSLLGRNGYTF. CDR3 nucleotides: TGTGCCAGCAGTTTATTGGGGCGCAATGGCTACACCTTC.

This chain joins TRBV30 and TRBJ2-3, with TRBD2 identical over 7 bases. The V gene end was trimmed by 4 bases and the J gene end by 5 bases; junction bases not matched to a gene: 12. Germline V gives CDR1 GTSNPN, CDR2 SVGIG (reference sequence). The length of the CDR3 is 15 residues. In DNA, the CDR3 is TGTGCCTGGATTAGCCCCAACGGGGGGATAGATACGCAGTATTTT. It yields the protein CAWISPNGGIDTQYF.

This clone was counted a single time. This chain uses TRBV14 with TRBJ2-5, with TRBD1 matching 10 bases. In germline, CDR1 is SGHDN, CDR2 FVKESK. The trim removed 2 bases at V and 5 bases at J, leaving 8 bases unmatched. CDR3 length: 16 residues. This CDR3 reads CASSQLTGGEGETQYF. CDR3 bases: TGTGCCAGCAGCCAATTGACAGGGGGCGAGGGCGAGACCCAGTACTTC.

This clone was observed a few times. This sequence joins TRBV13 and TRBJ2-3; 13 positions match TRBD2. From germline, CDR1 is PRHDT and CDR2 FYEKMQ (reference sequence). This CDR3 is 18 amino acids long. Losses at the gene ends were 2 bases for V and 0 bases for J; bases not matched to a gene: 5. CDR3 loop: CASSLMTSGGRSTDTQYF. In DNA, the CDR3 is TGTGCCAGCAGCTTAATGACTAGCGGGGGGCGCAGCACAGATACGCAGTATTTT.

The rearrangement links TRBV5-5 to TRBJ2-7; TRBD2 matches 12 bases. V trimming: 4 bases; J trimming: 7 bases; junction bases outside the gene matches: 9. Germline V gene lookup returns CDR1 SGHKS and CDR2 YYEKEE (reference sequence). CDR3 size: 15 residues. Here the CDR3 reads CASSTLAGGPGEQYF. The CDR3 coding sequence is TGTGCCAGCAGCACTCTAGCGGGGGGGCCGGGTGAGCAGTACTTC.

DNA for the CDR3: TGTGCCAGCAGTGACTCGGAAAGCGGGGGGGCGGATACGCAGTATTTT. Residues: CASSDSESGGADTQYF. V is TRBV6-4 and J is TRBJ2-3; 10 nucleotides align to TRBD2. Germline loops: CDR1 MRHNA, CDR2 SNTAGT. CDR3 length equals 16 residues. Trimming took 0 bases from V and 6 from J; bases not matched to a gene: 6.

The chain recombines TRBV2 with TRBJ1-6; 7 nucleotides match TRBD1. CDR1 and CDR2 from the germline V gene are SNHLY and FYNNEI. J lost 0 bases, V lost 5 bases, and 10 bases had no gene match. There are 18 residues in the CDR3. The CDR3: CASSSRDSRFSYNSPLHF. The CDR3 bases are TGTGCCAGCAGTTCCCGGGACAGTCGGTTCTCCTATAATTCACCCCTCCACTTT.

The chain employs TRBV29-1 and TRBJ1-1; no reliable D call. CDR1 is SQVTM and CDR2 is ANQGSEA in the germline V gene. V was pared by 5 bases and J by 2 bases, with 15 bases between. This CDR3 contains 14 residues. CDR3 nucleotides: TGCAGCGTTAGTAGACACGACGGAAACACTGAAGCTTTCTTT. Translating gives CSVSRHDGNTEAFF.

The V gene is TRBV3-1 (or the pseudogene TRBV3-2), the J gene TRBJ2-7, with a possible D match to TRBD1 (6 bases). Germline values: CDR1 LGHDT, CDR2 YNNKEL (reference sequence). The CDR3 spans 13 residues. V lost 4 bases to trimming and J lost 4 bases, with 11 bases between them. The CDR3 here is CASSPQGIYEQYF. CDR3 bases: TGTGCCAGCAGCCCTCAGGGGATATACGAGCAGTACTTC.

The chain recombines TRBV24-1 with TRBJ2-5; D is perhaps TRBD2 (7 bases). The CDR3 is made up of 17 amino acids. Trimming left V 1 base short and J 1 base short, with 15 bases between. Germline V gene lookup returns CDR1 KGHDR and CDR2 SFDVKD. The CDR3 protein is CATSDLAGQSSQETQYF. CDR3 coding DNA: TGTGCCACCAGTGATTTAGCGGGACAATCGAGCCAAGAGACCCAGTACTTC.